Listed below are T cell receptor beta chains from one sample, sequenced in a study of T cell responses to AZD1222 COVID-19 vaccine. Assay: immunoSEQ multiplex PCR; the TCRdb copy retains only in-frame clones and omits some. The data hold 120,000 to 150,000 clones, with around 90% observed a single time. This specimen was peripheral blood, taken on day 0 of AZD1222 vaccination. These receptor sequences come from an adult in good health. The CDR3 runs from the conserved cysteine through the conserved F or W. A D gene is named only where the DNA matches it firmly. Only part of the rows carry a size: once, few, many, or a class if the clone is expanded.

d_gene	abundance	v_gene	j_gene	CDR3nt	CDR3aa
-	-	TRBV6-5	TRBJ1-2	TGTGCCAGCAGTTACAGTGGGACGCATCGTGGCTACACCTTC	CASSYSGTHRGYTF
TRBD1	-	TRBV5-1	TRBJ2-7	TGCGCCAGCAGCGGGGGGACAGGGGGATCCTACGAGCAGTACTTC	CASSGGTGGSYEQYF
TRBD2	once	TRBV2	TRBJ2-1	TGTGCCAGCAGTGAAGCGAGGACGGGAGGAGGGGAGCAGTTCTTC	CASSEARTGGGEQFF
-	few	TRBV14	TRBJ1-3	TGTGCCAGCACCCAGAGGGGGGCCCCTGGAAACACCATATATTTT	CASTQRGAPGNTIYF
-	once	TRBV7-9	TRBJ1-5	TGTGCCAGCGGCAGAGGGGACCTGGGCAATCAGCCCCAGCATTTT	CASGRGDLGNQPQHF
-	once	TRBV19	TRBJ1-5	TGTGCCAGTAGTCCCAGGGGTTCTAGCCCCCAGCATTTT	CASSPRGSSPQHF
TRBD1	-	TRBV6-5	TRBJ1-1	TGTGCCAGCAGTCCGGACAGGTTGAACACTGAAGCTTTCTTT	CASSPDRLNTEAFF
-	-	TRBV10-3	TRBJ2-7	TGTGCCATCGCCCGAAAAGATAACAGCGATCCAATAAATTTAACCTACGAGCAGTACTTC	CAIARKDNSDPINLTYEQYF
TRBD1	-	TRBV10-3	TRBJ1-1	TGTGCCATCACCCCGACAGGGGAGGGAACTGAAGCTTTCTTT	CAITPTGEGTEAFF
-	-	TRBV12-3/TRBV12-4	TRBJ1-5	TGTGCCAGCGGGGAACGCGGCAATCAGCCCCAGCATTTT	CASGERGNQPQHF
TRBD2	few	TRBV28	TRBJ2-2	TGTGCCAGCAGTTTGGCGGAAGCGGGAACCGGGGAGCTGTTTTTT	CASSLAEAGTGELFF
-	-	TRBV5-6	TRBJ1-1	TGTGCCAGCAGCTGGGGACGTCCGACTGAAGCTTTCTTT	CASSWGRPTEAFF
-	-	TRBV28	TRBJ1-1	TGTGCCAGCAGTTTACGGCGGAACACTGAAGCTTTCTTT	CASSLRRNTEAFF
-	-	TRBV7-6	TRBJ2-5	TGTGCCAGCAGCTTAGCTACAGACCAAGAGACCCAGTACTTC	CASSLATDQETQYF
-	-	TRBV21-1	TRBJ1-5	TGTGCCAGCAGCCAGAAAAGGGGAGACAATCAGCCCCAGCATTTT	CASSQKRGDNQPQHF
-	-	TRBV7-9	TRBJ2-3	TGTGCCAGCAGAAACATCCCAGACACAGATACGCAGTATTTT	CASRNIPDTDTQYF
TRBD2	-	TRBV5-1	TRBJ2-1	TGCGCCAGCAGCTTGGTGGGGGGGACTAGCTTCAATGAGCAGTTCTTC	CASSLVGGTSFNEQFF
TRBD1	few	TRBV6-5	TRBJ1-1	TGTGCCAGCAGCCACCAGACAGGGATGGCTGAAGCTTTCTTT	CASSHQTGMAEAFF
-	-	TRBV29-1	TRBJ2-7	TGCAGCGTTACCAGTTCCTCCTACGAGCAGTACTTC	CSVTSSSYEQYF
-	-	TRBV3-1/TRBV3-2	TRBJ1-1	TGTGCCAGCAGCCAAGATGGAACAGAGAGTACGGTACTAACCATGAACATGAACACTGAAGCTTTCTTT	CASSQDGTESTVLTMNMNTEAFF
-	-	TRBV29-1	TRBJ2-5	TGCAGCGTCAGAGAGGGTTCCCTCATACAAGAGACCCAGTACTTC	CSVREGSLIQETQYF
-	-	TRBV11-3	TRBJ2-1	TGTGCCAGCAGCCCTAGATCGGGGAATGAGCAGTTCTTC	CASSPRSGNEQFF
TRBD1	-	TRBV7-8	TRBJ1-3	TGTGCCAGCAGCCCATATGGGACAGGGGGCGGAAACACCATATATTTT	CASSPYGTGGGNTIYF
TRBD1	-	TRBV12-5	TRBJ1-3	TGTGCTAGTGGTCTCGACAGGGGGCTAAGAAACACCATATATTTT	CASGLDRGLRNTIYF
-	-	TRBV5-1	TRBJ2-7	TGCGCCAGCAGCTTGGGGGGACAAACCTACGAGCAGTACTTC	CASSLGGQTYEQYF
-	-	TRBV6-5	TRBJ2-7	TGTGCCAGCAGCATCCGATCCCGGGCCGGGGACGAGCAGTACTTC	CASSIRSRAGDEQYF
-	few	TRBV12-3/TRBV12-4	TRBJ1-5	TGTGCCAGCAGCCTCTGGGATCAGCCCCAGCATTTT	CASSLWDQPQHF
TRBD1	-	TRBV9	TRBJ2-3	TGTGCCAGCAGCGTAGGACAGGGATCGCAGTATTTT	CASSVGQGSQYF
-	-	TRBV10-3	TRBJ1-1	TGTGCCATCGGGGGGCAGTTGAACACTGAAGCTTTCTTT	CAIGGQLNTEAFF
-	once	TRBV11-3	TRBJ2-1	TGTGCCAGCAGCTTCGGCGGGGTCGATGAGCAGTTCTTC	CASSFGGVDEQFF
-	-	TRBV7-8	TRBJ2-1	TGTGCCAGCAGCTCCCCCAGAAAGGCGCCGGAGCAGTTCTTC	CASSSPRKAPEQFF
-	-	TRBV10-3	TRBJ1-1	TGTGCCATCAGTGAGCAGGAAATTAACACTGAAGCTTTCTTT	CAISEQEINTEAFF
-	-	TRBV19	TRBJ2-1	TGTGCCAGTAGTATAGGCACGGATGGTAATGAGCAGTTCTTC	CASSIGTDGNEQFF
-	-	TRBV6-5	TRBJ1-6	TGTGCCAGCAGAACCGGGAGTTATAATTCACCCCTCCACTTT	CASRTGSYNSPLHF
-	-	TRBV5-1	TRBJ2-1	TGCGCCAGCAGCTCGAAGGGATTCTCCTACAATGAGCAGTTCTTC	CASSSKGFSYNEQFF
-	-	TRBV19	TRBJ2-7	TGTGCCAGTAGTGTCACTCCATCCTACGAGCAGTACTTC	CASSVTPSYEQYF
-	-	TRBV12-3/TRBV12-4	TRBJ1-1	TGTGCCAGCAGCGCCAGGGGATCAGGGGCTTTCTTT	CASSARGSGAFF
-	-	TRBV11-2	TRBJ1-2	TGTGCCAGCAGCTTAGACCCCGGGGCAGGGTGGTATGGCTACACCTTC	CASSLDPGAGWYGYTF
-	once	TRBV2	TRBJ2-6	TGTGCCAGTTGGGGGACTCATGGGGCCAACGTCCTGACTTTC	CASWGTHGANVLTF
-	-	TRBV27	TRBJ1-6	TGTGCCAGCAGTTTGGCCCTGGATAATTCACCCCTCCACTTT	CASSLALDNSPLHF
-	few	TRBV30	TRBJ1-6	TGTGCCGCGGCCGGACAGTACAATTCACCCCTCCACTTT	CAAAGQYNSPLHF
-	-	TRBV7-2	TRBJ1-5	TGTGCCAGCAGCCCAATTCGCAATCAGCCCCAGCATTTT	CASSPIRNQPQHF
TRBD1	-	TRBV20-1	TRBJ1-1	TGCAGTGCTATTACAGGGGGCGCAGCTTTCTTT	CSAITGGAAFF
-	-	TRBV19	TRBJ1-1	TGTGCCAGTAGTATTGAGGTTGACACTGAAGCTTTCTTT	CASSIEVDTEAFF
-	-	TRBV11-2	TRBJ2-1	TGTGCCAGCAGCTCTTTCAGGGCTTCCTCCTACAATGAGCAGTTCTTC	CASSSFRASSYNEQFF
TRBD1	-	TRBV5-1	TRBJ2-1	TGCGCCAGCAGCACTGGTCGGGACAGGGGTTACAATGAGCAGTTCTTC	CASSTGRDRGYNEQFF
-	-	TRBV19	TRBJ1-2	TGTGCCAGTACTTCTCCACAGGGATTCGTCTATGGCTACACCTTC	CASTSPQGFVYGYTF
-	-	TRBV10-1	TRBJ2-1	TGCGCCAGCAGTGAGGGGTTATCCTACAATGAGCAGTTCTTC	CASSEGLSYNEQFF
TRBD1	-	TRBV10-1	TRBJ1-3	TGCGCCAGCATGGGGTGGACAGGGGAATTTTCCTTT	CASMGWTGEFSF